This T cell receptor (beta chain) was obtained from a study of T cell repertoires in cytomegalovirus infection. Study-level results: HLA-C-restricted CMV clonotypes gave the most frequent clonotype in two of eight donors. Cumulative frequency (of public TCR beta family members) identified carriers of CMV plus the relevant HLA.

At least ten counts were recorded for this clonotype. Its antigen is currently unknown. TCRdb re-called the reads through MiXCR, storing one row per CDR3 protein. Counted here are about 260,000 distinct CDR3 sequences, roughly 9% occurring once; the ten biggest clones make up approximately 15%. The CDR3 is made up of 14 amino acids. Germline-derived CDR1 and CDR2 are SEHNR and FQNEAQ (reference sequence). V was clipped by 5 bases and J by 0 bases, with 10 bases between them. The receptor comes from a human donor in good health (CMV status not recorded). Some clones in this sample may be carry-over from other donors' samples. V usage is TRBV7-9 and J usage is TRBJ1-1; no clear D gene. Sequencing input: PBMCs. This CDR3 reads CASSPMTMNTEAFF. Written as DNA, the CDR3 is TGTGCCAGCAGCCCCATGACCATGAACACTGAAGCTTTCTTT. Looking up the rest from reference TRBV7-9 and TRBJ1-1 gives the full variable domain: DTGVSQNPRHKITKRGQNVTFRCDPISEHNRLYWYRQTLGQGPEFLTYFQNEAQLEKSRLLSDRFSAERPKGSFSTLEIQRTEQGDSAMYLCASSPMTMNTEAFFGQGTRLTVV.